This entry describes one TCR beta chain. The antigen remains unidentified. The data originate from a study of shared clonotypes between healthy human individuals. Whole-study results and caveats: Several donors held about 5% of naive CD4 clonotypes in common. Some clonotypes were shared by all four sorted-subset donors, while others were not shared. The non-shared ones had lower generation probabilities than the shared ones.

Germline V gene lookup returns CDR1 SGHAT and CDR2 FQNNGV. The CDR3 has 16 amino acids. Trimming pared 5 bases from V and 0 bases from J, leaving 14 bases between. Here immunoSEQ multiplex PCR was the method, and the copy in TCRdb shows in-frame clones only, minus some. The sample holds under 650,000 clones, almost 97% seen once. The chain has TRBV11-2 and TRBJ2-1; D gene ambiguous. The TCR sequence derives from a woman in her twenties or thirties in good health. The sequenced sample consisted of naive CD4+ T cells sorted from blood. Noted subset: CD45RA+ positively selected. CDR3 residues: CASSLPGGLSYNEQFF. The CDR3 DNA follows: TGTGCCAGCAGCCTACCTGGCGGTCTCTCCTACAATGAGCAGTTCTTC.